The TCR beta chain under discussion was sequenced for a study of T cell responses to AZD1222 COVID-19 vaccine. Study-wide results and limits: Vaccine-associated CD4 TCRs spanned spike, dominant at 160-218 and 743-854. There were repertoire samples only from the period after the peak T cell response.

Of note for this clone: What it binds is unknown.

Germline V gene sequence: CDR1 MGHRA, CDR2 YSYEKL. The CDR3 extends over 16 amino acids. V shed 2 bases and J shed 4 bases, with 15 bases lying between them. Produced via immunoSEQ multiplex PCR; TCRdb's table is partial and in-frame only. The sample has roughly 89,000 clones; around 89% are singletons. The chain couples TRBV4-1 to TRBJ2-1, with D perhaps being TRBD1 or TRBD2 (5 bases each). The source is an adult in good health. The starting material was peripheral blood, obtained on day 0 of MenACWY control vaccination. CDR3: CASSQTTGTQYNEQFF. The CDR3, as DNA: TGCGCCAGCAGCCAAACGACCGGGACCCAGTACAATGAGCAGTTCTTC.